These 21 T cell receptor beta chains were all obtained from the same sample, sequenced in a study of T cell clonality in common variable immunodeficiency. These receptors have no identified antigens. Study-wide findings and caveats: Common variable immunodeficiency TCR beta sequences reportedly had fewer deletions and N-nucleotide insertions.

The assay was immunoSEQ multiplex PCR, and TCRdb's table has in-frame clones only and misses some. The sample holds fewer than 20,000 clones. The sequencing sample was made of peripheral blood mononuclear cells. These receptors were taken from a human donor with common variable immunodeficiency.

A remark on this clone: From the germline J gene comes the end of the CDR3, since the read stops 3 residues before it. The V and J genes are TRBV5-4 and TRBJ2-5; 9 nucleotides match TRBD2. The CDR3 has 13 residues. The V gene's germline CDR1 is SGHNT and CDR2 YYREEE (reference sequence). The V and J ends lost 7 bases and 2 bases, in that order; junction bases with no gene match: 3. The sequenced CDR3 bases are TGTGCCAGCGCGGGGGGGAATCAAGAGACC. Amino acids: CASAGGNQET. The whole CDR3 region reads CASAGGNQETQYF.

Regarding this clone: From the germline J gene comes the end of the CDR3, since the read stops 3 residues before it. This chain connects TRBV20-1 to TRBJ2-7; 7 positions agree with TRBD2. The CDR3 spans 15 residues. Germline V gene sequence: CDR1 DFQATT, CDR2 SNEGSKA (reference sequence). V gave up 0 bases and J gave up 0 bases; unmatched junction bases: 5. This chain's CDR3 is CSARDAASGSYEQYF. Incomplete CDR3 DNA: TGCAGTGCTAGAGATGCGGCTAGCGGCTCCTACGAG.

The CDR3 loop is CASSGRDDTDTQYF. The CDR3 bases that were read are TGTGCCAGCAGTGGCAGGGATGACACAGATACG. The chain carries TRBV6-1 and TRBJ2-3, with D tentatively TRBD1 (5 bases). The DNA ends 3 residues before the CDR3 does, and the rest of the CDR3 is filled in from the germline J gene. V was shortened by 4 bases and J by 2 bases, with 10 bases between the two germline ends. Per germline, CDR1 MNHNS and CDR2 SASEGT. The CDR3 sequence is 14 residues long.

Notes on this clone: The read terminates 3 residues ahead of where the CDR3 ends, so the germline J gene completes it. The gene calls are TRBV7-9 and TRBJ2-3, with 10 bases aligning to TRBD2. Trimming removed 5 bases from V and 1 base from J; junction bases left unmatched: 3. Germline CDR1 reads SEHNR; CDR2 reads FQNEAQ (reference sequence). This CDR3 spans 15 amino acids. This chain's CDR3 is CASSLGLAGTDTQYF. The DNA read from the CDR3 is TGTGCCAGCAGCCTCGGACTAGCGGGCACAGATACG. Based on the CDR3 plus reference TRBV7-9 and TRBJ2-3, the full variable domain is DTGVSQNPRHKITKRGQNVTFRCDPISEHNRLYWYRQTLGQGPEFLTYFQNEAQLEKSRLLSDRFSAERPKGSFSTLEIQRTEQGDSAMYLCASSLGLAGTDTQYFGPGTRLTVL.

On this clone: The observed sequence ends 3 residues before the CDR3 terminus, with the missing tail filled in from the germline J gene. The chain carries TRBV27 and TRBJ2-5, with D perhaps TRBD2 (7 bases). V lost 1 base and J 5 bases, leaving 17 bases between the germline ends. CDR1 and CDR2 from the germline V gene are MNHEY and SMNVEV (reference sequence). The CDR3 consists of 16 residues. Here the CDR3 reads CASSLWFPGGSETQYF. The CDR3 DNA, read in part, is TGTGCCAGCAGTTTATGGTTCCCGGGGGGCTCGGAGACC.

With respect to this clone: The CDR3 is cut off 3 residues early in the read; its end comes from the germline J gene. The chain uses TRBV30 and TRBJ2-1; TRBD1 is a possible D gene (6 bases). V lost 3 bases and J 8 bases, leaving 17 bases between the germline ends. CDR1 and CDR2 (germline): GTSNPN, SVGIG (reference sequence). The CDR3 loop spans 14 amino acids. CDR3: CAWSPGDLRDEQFF. CDR3 bases read: TGTGCCTGGAGCCCAGGGGACCTTAGGGATGAG.

Measured by frequency, this clone is medium-sized. The read stops 3 residues short of the end of the CDR3; the missing end is completed from the germline J gene. The chain joins TRBV7-3 to TRBJ2-7; TRBD1 matches at 11 bases. Germline CDR1 reads SGHTA; CDR2 reads FQGTGA. The CDR3 has 16 residues. Trimming took 4 bases from V and 5 from J; bases not matched to a gene: 10. The sequenced CDR3 bases are TGTGCCAGCAGCTCCTTTTCGGGACAGGGGGTTGACGAG. This codes for CASSSFSGQGVDE. The entire CDR3 is CASSSFSGQGVDEQYF.

In regard to this clone: From the germline J gene comes the end of the CDR3, since the read stops 3 residues before it. The chain joins TRBV7-2 to TRBJ2-3, with D possibly being TRBD2 (5 bases). The CDR3 is 15 amino acids. Between the trimmed V and J ends, which lost 5 bases and 6 bases, there was a span of 18 bases. Germline V CDR1 and CDR2: SGHTA, FQGNSA. The CDR3 sequence: CASSNGLTPQDTQYF. The covered CDR3 bases are TGTGCCAGCAGCAATGGACTCACCCCACAGGATACG.

Comments on this clone: The read ends 3 residues shy of where the CDR3 ends; the end is completed using the germline J gene. The chain combines TRBV19 with TRBJ1-2; perhaps TRBD1 as D (5 bases). The CDR3 length is 15 residues. Germline V gives CDR1 LNHDA, CDR2 SQIVND (reference sequence). V lost 6 bases and J 4 bases, leaving 18 bases between the germline ends. The CDR3 DNA, read in part, is TGTGCCAGTAGACCTGTCTTAGGTAGGGGCTATGGC. Its protein product is CASRPVLGRGYG. The whole CDR3 sequence is CASRPVLGRGYGYTF.

This clone is called medium-sized based on its frequency. The read ends 3 residues early relative to the CDR3; the germline J gene fills the gap. This sequence joins TRBV9 and TRBJ2-3, with 8 bases identical to TRBD2. With 1 base clipped from V and 4 bases from J, the junction kept 14 bases outside the gene matches. The CDR3 has 18 residues. Germline CDR1 is SGDLS and CDR2 is YYNGEE. The DNA read from the CDR3 is TGTGCCAGCAGCGTAAGCCACCCCCCAGCGGGAGAGGCAGATACG. Residues: CASSVSHPPAGEADT. The full-length CDR3 reads as CASSVSHPPAGEADTQYF.

In regard to this clone: The CDR3 goes on 3 residues after the read ends, and that part is filled in from the germline J gene. V and J are TRBV19 and TRBJ2-1, with TRBD1 matching over 8 bases. The CDR3 length is 16 residues. Germline lookup yields CDR1 LNHDA and CDR2 SQIVND (reference sequence). Unmatched junction bases numbered 11, after V lost 6 bases and J lost 4 bases. CDR3 DNA (partial): TGTGCCAGTAGCCCTACAGGGGGTGACACATACAATGAG. Protein product: CASSPTGGDTYNE. The CDR3 in its entirety is CASSPTGGDTYNEQFF. The variable domain in full, with the rest retrieved from reference TRBV19 and TRBJ2-1, is DGGITQSPKYLFRKEGQNVTLSCEQNLNHDAMYWYRQDPGQGLRLIYYSQIVNDFQKGDIAEGYSVSREKKESFPLTVTSAQKNPTAFYLCASSPTGGDTYNEQFFGPGTRLTVL.

On this clone itself: The observed sequence ends 3 residues before the CDR3 terminus, with the missing tail filled in from the germline J gene. V gene TRBV30 combines with J gene TRBJ2-3, with 12 bases aligning to TRBD2. The CDR3 contains 17 residues. Germline loops: CDR1 GTSNPN, CDR2 SVGIG (reference sequence). CDR3 DNA (partial): TGTGCCTGGAGTTCCCTTCGGACTAGCGGGGCTATCATAACG. This encodes CAWSSLRTSGAIIT. The whole CDR3 sequence reads CAWSSLRTSGAIITQYF.

This clone is called medium-sized based on its frequency. Coverage ceases 3 residues before the CDR3 finishes, and the germline J gene fills in the end. This rearrangement joins TRBV29-1 to TRBJ1-1; 12 bases agree with TRBD1. Germline CDR1 SQVTM, CDR2 ANQGSEA. This CDR3 is 12 amino acids long. V shed 7 bases and J 7 bases; nucleotides not matched to a gene: 4. CDR3 DNA, as far as it was read: TGCAGCGGGTGGGACAGGGGGCGTGAA. Residues: CSGWDRGRE. The whole CDR3 sequence reads CSGWDRGREAFF.

In regard to this clone: Sequencing ends 3 residues short of the CDR3 end; the germline J gene provides the rest. The chain recombines TRBV18 with TRBJ1-4, with 9 bases matching TRBD1. Germline CDR1 and CDR2: KGHSH and LQKENI. The length of the CDR3 is 15 residues. Trimming at V came to 5 bases and at J to 5 bases, leaving 6 bases not matched to a gene. The CDR3 protein is CASSRIQGANEKLFF. The CDR3 bases that were read are TGTGCCAGCTCAAGAATACAGGGGGCGAATGAAAAA.

Points on this clone: With the read ending 3 residues before the CDR3 end, the germline J gene is used to fill in that end. The rearrangement uses TRBV30 and TRBJ1-5; D remains ambiguous. Trimming removed 1 base at V and 3 bases at J, with 4 bases between. Germline-derived CDR1 and CDR2 are GTSNPN and SVGIG (reference sequence). The CDR3 totals 12 residues. Partial CDR3 DNA: TGTGCCTGGAGTGGGCCCAATCAGCCC. This codes for CAWSGPNQP. The CDR3 in full is CAWSGPNQPQHF.

A remark on this clone: The read gets to within 3 residues of the CDR3 end, and the germline J gene fills in the rest. The chain carries TRBV19 and TRBJ2-3; no definite D call. The CDR3 is 14 residues long. Germline V gives CDR1 LNHDA, CDR2 SQIVND (reference sequence). Trimming took off 5 bases at V and 4 bases at J, with 13 bases between the two ends. The CDR3 sequence is CASSSRGPPDTQYF. The part of the CDR3 DNA that was read is TGTGCCAGTAGTTCCCGAGGCCCCCCAGATACG.

Partial CDR3 DNA: TGTGCCAGCAGCTCCAAGGGGGGGAATTCACCC. It translates to CASSSKGGNSP. The whole CDR3 protein is CASSSKGGNSPLHF. V gene TRBV5-4 combines with J gene TRBJ1-6, with D tentatively TRBD1 (6 bases). The CDR3 end lies 3 residues beyond the end of the read and is filled in from the germline J gene. Germline-derived CDR1 and CDR2 are SGHNT and YYREEE (reference sequence). CDR3 length equals 14 residues. The V end was cut by 3 bases, the J end by 7 bases, with 11 bases between.

Comment on this clone: Read sequence stops 3 residues before the CDR3 end, and the germline J gene provides the missing end. The V and J genes are TRBV5-1 and TRBJ1-2; 7 bases line up with TRBD1. The V gene's germline CDR1 is SGHRS and CDR2 YFSETQ. J lost 4 bases, V lost 4 bases, and 10 bases had no gene match. The CDR3 contains 15 residues. The covered CDR3 bases are TGCGCCAGCAGCCCTGGACAGGTTCCATCCTATGGC. Translation: CASSPGQVPSYG. In full, the CDR3 reads CASSPGQVPSYGYTF.

Regarding this clone: The read stops 3 residues short of the end of the CDR3; the missing end is completed from the germline J gene. J is TRBJ2-7 and V is TRBV7-8; 13 positions match TRBD2. The CDR3 has 14 amino acids. The germline V gene has CDR1 SGHVS and CDR2 FQNEAQ. The V segment lost 5 bases and the J segment 3 bases; nucleotides outside the gene matches: 1. CDR3 DNA, as far as it was read: TGTGCCAGCAGCAGGACTAGCGGGAGCTACGAG. Its translation is CASSRTSGSYE. The entire CDR3 is CASSRTSGSYEQYF. The variable domain in full, completed from reference TRBV7-8 and TRBJ2-7, reads GAGVSQSPRYKVAKRGQDVALRCDPISGHVSLFWYQQALGQGPEFLTYFQNEAQLDKSGLPSDRFFAERPEGSVSTLKIQRTQQEDSAVYLCASSRTSGSYEQYFGPGTRLTVT.

A remark on this clone: The read ends 3 residues early relative to the CDR3; the germline J gene fills the gap. This chain connects TRBV20-1 to TRBJ2-7, with D hard to call. The CDR3 contains 14 residues. Trimming took 6 bases from V and 0 from J, leaving 15 bases between them. The germline V gene encodes CDR1 DFQATT and CDR2 SNEGSKA (reference sequence). The CDR3 sequence: CSAESLESSYEQYF. The sequenced CDR3 bases are TGCAGTGCCGAATCTTTAGAGAGCTCCTACGAG.

On this clone: The read is 3 residues too short to cover the CDR3 end, so that end is filled in from the germline J gene. The gene calls are TRBV30 and TRBJ2-1; TRBD2 agrees at 12 bases. The CDR3 spans 15 residues. Trimming cost V 6 bases and J 6 bases; bases outside gene matches: 9. From germline, CDR1 is GTSNPN and CDR2 SVGIG (reference sequence). CDR3 DNA, as far as it was read: TGTGCCTGTCCCCCCCTAGCGGGAGGGTCCAATGAG. Protein sequence: CACPPLAGGSNE. The full-length CDR3 reads as CACPPLAGGSNEQFF.